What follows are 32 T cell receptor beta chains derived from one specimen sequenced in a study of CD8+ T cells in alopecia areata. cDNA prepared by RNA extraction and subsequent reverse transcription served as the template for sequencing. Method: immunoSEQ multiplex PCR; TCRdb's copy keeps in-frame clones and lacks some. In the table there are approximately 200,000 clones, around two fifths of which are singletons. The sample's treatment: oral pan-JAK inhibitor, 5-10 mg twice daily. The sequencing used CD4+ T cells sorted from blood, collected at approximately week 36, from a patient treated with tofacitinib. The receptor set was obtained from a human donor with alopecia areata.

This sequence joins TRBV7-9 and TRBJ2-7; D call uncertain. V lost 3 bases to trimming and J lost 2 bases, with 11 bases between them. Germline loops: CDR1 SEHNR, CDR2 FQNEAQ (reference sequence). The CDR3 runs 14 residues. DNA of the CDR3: TGTGCCAGCAGCTTCCCGACGCCTCCCTACGAGCAGTACTTC. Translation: CASSFPTPPYEQYF.

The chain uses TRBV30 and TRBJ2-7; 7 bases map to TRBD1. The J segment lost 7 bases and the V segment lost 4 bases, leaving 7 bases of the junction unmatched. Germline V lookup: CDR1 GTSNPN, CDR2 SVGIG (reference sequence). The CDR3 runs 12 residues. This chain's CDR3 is CAWMWPGGEQYF. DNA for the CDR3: TGTGCCTGGATGTGGCCAGGGGGTGAGCAGTACTTC.

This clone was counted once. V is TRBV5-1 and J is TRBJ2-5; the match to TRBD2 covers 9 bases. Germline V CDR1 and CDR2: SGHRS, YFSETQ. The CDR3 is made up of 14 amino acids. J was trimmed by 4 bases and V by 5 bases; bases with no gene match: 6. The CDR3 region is CASRPGGRVETQYF. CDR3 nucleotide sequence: TGCGCCAGCAGGCCTGGCGGGAGGGTAGAGACCCAGTACTTC.

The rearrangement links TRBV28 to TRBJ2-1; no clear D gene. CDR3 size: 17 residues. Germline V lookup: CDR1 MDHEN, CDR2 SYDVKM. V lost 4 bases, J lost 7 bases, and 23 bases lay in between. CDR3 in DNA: TGTGCCAGCAGTTCCCCGACCGCAAAGTTAATCGGAAATGAGCAGTTCTTC. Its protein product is CASSSPTAKLIGNEQFF.

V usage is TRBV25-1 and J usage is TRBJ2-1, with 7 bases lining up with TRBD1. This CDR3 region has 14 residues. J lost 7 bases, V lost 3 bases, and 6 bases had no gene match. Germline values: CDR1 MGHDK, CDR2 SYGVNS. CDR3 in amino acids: CASSDFYRGNEQFF. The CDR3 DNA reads TGTGCCAGCAGTGATTTTTACAGGGGAAATGAGCAGTTCTTC.

The CDR3 loop is CATLGLFSYEQYF. The CDR3 DNA is TGTGCCACCTTGGGACTGTTCTCCTACGAGCAGTACTTC. V gene TRBV2 combines with J gene TRBJ2-7, with D perhaps matching TRBD2 (6 bases). The CDR3 has 13 amino acids. The V and J ends lost 10 bases and 0 bases respectively, with 13 bases between them. Germline CDR1 and CDR2: SNHLY and FYNNEI.

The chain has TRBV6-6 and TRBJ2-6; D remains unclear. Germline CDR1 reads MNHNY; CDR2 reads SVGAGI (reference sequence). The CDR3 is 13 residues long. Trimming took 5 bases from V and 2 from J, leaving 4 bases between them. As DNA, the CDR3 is TGTGCCAGCAGTCCTACTGGGGCCAACGTCCTGACTTTC. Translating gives CASSPTGANVLTF.

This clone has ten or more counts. CDR3 loop: CAGGAGSNQPQHF. CDR3 sequence (DNA): TGTGCAGGGGGCGCTGGGAGCAATCAGCCCCAGCATTTT. The chain recombines TRBV19 with TRBJ1-5; 7 bases fit TRBD1. The CDR3 extends over 13 amino acids. The germline CDR1 and CDR2 sequences are LNHDA and SQIVND (reference sequence). The full variable domain, with the rest looked up from reference TRBV19 and TRBJ1-5, is DGGITQSPKYLFRKEGQNVTLSCEQNLNHDAMYWYRQDPGQGLRLIYYSQIVNDFQKGDIAEGYSVSREKKESFPLTVTSAQKNPTAFYLCAGGAGSNQPQHFGDGTRLSIL.

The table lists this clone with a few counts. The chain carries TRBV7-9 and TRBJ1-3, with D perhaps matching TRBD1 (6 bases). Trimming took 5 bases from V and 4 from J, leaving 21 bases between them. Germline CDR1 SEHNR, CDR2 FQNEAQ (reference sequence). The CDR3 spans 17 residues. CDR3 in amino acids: CASSLGIYAGVGNTIYF. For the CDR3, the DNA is TGTGCCAGCAGCCTTGGGATCTACGCAGGGGTCGGAAACACCATATATTTT. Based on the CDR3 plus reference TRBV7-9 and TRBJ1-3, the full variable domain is DTGVSQNPRHKITKRGQNVTFRCDPISEHNRLYWYRQTLGQGPEFLTYFQNEAQLEKSRLLSDRFSAERPKGSFSTLEIQRTEQGDSAMYLCASSLGIYAGVGNTIYFGEGSWLTVV.

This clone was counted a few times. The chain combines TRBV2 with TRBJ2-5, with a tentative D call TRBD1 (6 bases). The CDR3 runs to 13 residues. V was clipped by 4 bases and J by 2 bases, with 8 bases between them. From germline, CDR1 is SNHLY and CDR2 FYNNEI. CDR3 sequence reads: CASSGQEQETQYF. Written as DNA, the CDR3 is TGTGCCAGCAGTGGACAGGAACAAGAGACCCAGTACTTC.

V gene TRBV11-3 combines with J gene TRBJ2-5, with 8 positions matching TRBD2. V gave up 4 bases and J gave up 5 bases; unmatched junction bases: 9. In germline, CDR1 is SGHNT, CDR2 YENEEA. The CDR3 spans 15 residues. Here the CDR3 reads CASSSTGGLGETQYF. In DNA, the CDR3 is TGTGCCAGCAGCTCAACGGGAGGGCTCGGGGAGACCCAGTACTTC.

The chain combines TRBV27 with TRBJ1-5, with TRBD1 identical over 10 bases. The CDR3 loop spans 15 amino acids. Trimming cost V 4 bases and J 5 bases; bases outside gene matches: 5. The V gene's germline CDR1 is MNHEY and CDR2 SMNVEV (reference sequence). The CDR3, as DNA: TGTGCCAGCAGTTCCGCGGACAGGGGGTATCAGCCCCAGCATTTT. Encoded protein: CASSSADRGYQPQHF.

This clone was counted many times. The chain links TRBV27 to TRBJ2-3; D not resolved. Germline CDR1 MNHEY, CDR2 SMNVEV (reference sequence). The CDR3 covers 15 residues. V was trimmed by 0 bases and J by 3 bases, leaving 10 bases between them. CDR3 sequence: CASSLSTLVTDTQYF. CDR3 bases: TGTGCCAGCAGTTTATCGACGCTGGTGACAGATACGCAGTATTTT.

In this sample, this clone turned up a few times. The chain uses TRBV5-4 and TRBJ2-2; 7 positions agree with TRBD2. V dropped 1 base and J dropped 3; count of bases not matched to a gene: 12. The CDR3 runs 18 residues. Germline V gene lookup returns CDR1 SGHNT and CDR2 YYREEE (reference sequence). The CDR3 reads CASSLRGRSSGYTGELFF. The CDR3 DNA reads TGTGCCAGCAGCTTGAGGGGCAGGTCTAGCGGATACACCGGGGAGCTGTTTTTT.

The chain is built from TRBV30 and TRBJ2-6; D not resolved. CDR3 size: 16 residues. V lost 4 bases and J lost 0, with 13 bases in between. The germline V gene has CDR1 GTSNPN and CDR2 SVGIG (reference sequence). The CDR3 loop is CAWNNRALSGANVLTF. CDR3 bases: TGTGCCTGGAATAATAGGGCCCTCTCTGGGGCCAACGTCCTGACTTTC.

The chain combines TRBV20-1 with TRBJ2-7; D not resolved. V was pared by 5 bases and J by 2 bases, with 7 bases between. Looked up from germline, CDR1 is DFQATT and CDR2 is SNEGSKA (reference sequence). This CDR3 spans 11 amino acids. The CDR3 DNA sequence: TGCAGTGCTCCAGAAACCTACGAGCAGTACTTC. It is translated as CSAPETYEQYF.

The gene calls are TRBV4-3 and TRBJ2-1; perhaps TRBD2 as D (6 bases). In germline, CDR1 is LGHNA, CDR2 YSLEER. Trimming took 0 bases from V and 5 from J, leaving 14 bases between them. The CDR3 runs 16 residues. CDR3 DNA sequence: TGCGCCAGCAGCCAAGACTCGGGAGCGGCGAACAATGAGCAGTTCTTC. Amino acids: CASSQDSGAANNEQFF.

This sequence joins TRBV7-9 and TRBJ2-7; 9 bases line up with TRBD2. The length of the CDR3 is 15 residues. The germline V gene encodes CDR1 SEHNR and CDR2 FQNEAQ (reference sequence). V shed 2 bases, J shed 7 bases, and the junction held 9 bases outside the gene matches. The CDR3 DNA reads TGTGCCAGCAGCTTAAGTGGAGCGGGAGGACGGGAGCAGTACTTC. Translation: CASSLSGAGGREQYF.

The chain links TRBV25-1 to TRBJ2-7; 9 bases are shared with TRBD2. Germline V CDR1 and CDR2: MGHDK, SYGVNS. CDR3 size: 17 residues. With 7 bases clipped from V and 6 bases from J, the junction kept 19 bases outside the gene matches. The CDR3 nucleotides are TGTGCCAGCATAGGCCCCCTGGGGCGGGAGGGCCTCGGCGAGCAGTACTTC. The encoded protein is CASIGPLGREGLGEQYF.

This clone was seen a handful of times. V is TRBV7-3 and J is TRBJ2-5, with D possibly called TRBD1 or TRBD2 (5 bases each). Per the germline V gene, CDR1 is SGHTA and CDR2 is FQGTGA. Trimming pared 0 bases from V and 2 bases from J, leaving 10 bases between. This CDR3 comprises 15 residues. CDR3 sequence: CASSLTGTKQETQYF. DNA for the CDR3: TGTGCCAGCAGCTTAACGGGGACGAAACAAGAGACCCAGTACTTC.

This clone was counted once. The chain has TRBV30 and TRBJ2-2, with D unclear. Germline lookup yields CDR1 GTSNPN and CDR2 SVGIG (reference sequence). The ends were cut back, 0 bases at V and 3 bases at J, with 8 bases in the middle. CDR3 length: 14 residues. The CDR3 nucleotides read TGTGCCTGGAGTGTGGGCCGGGACACCGGGGAGCTGTTTTTT. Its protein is CAWSVGRDTGELFF. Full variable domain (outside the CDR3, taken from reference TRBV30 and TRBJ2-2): SQTIHQWPATLVQPVGSPLSLECTVEGTSNPNLYWYRQAAGRGLQLLFYSVGIGQISSEVPQNLSASRPQDRQFILSSKKLLLSDSGFYLCAWSVGRDTGELFFGEGSRLTVL.

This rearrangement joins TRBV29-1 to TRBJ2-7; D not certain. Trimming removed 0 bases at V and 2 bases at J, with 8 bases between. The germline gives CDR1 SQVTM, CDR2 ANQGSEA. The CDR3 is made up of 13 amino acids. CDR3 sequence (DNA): TGCAGCGTTGAAGACCATGGTGCCTACGAGCAGTACTTC. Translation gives CSVEDHGAYEQYF.

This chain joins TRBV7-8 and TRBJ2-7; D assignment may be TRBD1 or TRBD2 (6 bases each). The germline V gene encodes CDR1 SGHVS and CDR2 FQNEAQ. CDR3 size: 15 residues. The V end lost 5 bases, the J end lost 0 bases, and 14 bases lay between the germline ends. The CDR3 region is CASSRAGQTSYEQYF. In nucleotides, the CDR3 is TGTGCCAGCAGCCGGGCGGGACAAACCTCCTACGAGCAGTACTTC.

CDR3 in DNA: TGTGCCAGCAGCTACGACGGGGCCACGCAGTATTTT. Translated, it gives CASSYDGATQYF. The chain recombines TRBV7-9 with TRBJ2-3, with D perhaps being TRBD1 or TRBD2 (5 bases each). The CDR3 has 12 residues. Trimming left V 4 bases short and J 9 bases short, with 11 bases between. CDR1 and CDR2 from the germline V gene are SEHNR and FQNEAQ (reference sequence).

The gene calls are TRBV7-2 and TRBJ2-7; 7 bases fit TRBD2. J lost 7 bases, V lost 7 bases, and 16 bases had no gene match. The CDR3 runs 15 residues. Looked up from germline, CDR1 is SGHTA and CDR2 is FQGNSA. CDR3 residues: CASIPGGGRPGEQYF. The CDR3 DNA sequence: TGTGCCAGCATCCCCGGCGGCGGGAGACCGGGGGAGCAGTACTTC.

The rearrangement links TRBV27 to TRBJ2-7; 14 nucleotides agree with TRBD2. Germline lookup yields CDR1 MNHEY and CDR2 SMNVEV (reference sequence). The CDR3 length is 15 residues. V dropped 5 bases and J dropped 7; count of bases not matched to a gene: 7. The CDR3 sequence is CASSIPGLAGVEQYF. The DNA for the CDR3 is TGTGCCAGCAGTATTCCGGGACTAGCGGGAGTGGAGCAGTACTTC.

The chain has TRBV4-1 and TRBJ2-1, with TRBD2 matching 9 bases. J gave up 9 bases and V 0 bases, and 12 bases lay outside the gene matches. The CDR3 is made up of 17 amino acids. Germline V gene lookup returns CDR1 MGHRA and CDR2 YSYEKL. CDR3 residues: CASSQEVAGGPGGEQFF. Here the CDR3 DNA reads TGCGCCAGCAGCCAAGAGGTGGCGGGAGGGCCGGGGGGTGAGCAGTTCTTC.

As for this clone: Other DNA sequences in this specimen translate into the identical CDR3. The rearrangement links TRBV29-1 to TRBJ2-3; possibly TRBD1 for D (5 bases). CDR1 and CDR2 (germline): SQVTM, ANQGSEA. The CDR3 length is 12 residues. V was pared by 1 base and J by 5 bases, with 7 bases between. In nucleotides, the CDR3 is TGCAGCGTTGAAGCAGGGCTAGATACGCAGTATTTT. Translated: CSVEAGLDTQYF.

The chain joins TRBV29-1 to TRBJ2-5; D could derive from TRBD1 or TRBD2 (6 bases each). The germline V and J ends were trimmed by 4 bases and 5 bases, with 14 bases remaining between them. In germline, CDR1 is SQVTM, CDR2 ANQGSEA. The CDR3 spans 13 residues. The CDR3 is CSVVVRGGETQYF. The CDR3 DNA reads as TGCAGCGTTGTCGTACGAGGGGGGGAGACCCAGTACTTC.

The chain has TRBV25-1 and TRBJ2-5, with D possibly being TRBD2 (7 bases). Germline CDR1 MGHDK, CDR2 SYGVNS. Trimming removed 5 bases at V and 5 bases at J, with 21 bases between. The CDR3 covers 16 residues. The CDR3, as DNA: TGTGCCAGCAGTCCTGGTCGGGGGGCAGTTCGGGAGACCCAGTACTTC. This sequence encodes CASSPGRGAVRETQYF.

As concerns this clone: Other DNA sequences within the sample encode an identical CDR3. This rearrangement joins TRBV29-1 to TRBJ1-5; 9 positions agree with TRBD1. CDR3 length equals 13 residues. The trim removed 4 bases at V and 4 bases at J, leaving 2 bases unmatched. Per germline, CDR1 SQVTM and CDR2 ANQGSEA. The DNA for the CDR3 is TGCAGCGTTGGTGACAGGGGGAATCAGCCCCAGCATTTT. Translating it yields CSVGDRGNQPQHF.

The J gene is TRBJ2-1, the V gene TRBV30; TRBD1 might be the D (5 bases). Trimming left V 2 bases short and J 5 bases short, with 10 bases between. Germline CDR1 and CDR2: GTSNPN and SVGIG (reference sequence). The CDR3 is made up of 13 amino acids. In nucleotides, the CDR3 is TGTGCCTGGAGTCCGGACAACAACAATGAGCAGTTCTTC. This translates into CAWSPDNNNEQFF. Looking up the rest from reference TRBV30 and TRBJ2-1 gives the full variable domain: SQTIHQWPATLVQPVGSPLSLECTVEGTSNPNLYWYRQAAGRGLQLLFYSVGIGQISSEVPQNLSASRPQDRQFILSSKKLLLSDSGFYLCAWSPDNNNEQFFGPGTRLTVL.